This is a list of T cell receptor beta chains from one sample in a study of T cells in Graves' hyperthyroidism and ophthalmopathy. TCRdb reprocessed the multiplex PCR reads via MiXCR and lists one record per CDR3 protein. Seen here are 750,000 to 950,000 distinct CDR3 sequences, roughly 37% observed once, and the top ten hold 8% to 9%. Sequenced: blood. The receptors here all came from a man between 18 and 29 years old with Graves' hyperthyroidism. The CDR3 runs from the conserved cysteine through the conserved F or W. The D gene is left open where the match is weak. Expanded clones are given a class, and other clones once, few, many or no size at all.

CDR3 protein: CAWVMNTEAFF
CDR3 DNA: TGTGCCTGGGTGATGAACACTGAAGCTTTCTTT
V gene: TRBV29-1
clone size: NA
J gene: TRBJ1-1
D gene: NA

CDR3 protein: CSARGAADKNIQYF
CDR3 DNA: TGCAGTGCTAGGGGGGCCGCGGACAAAAACATTCAGTACTTC
V gene: TRBV20-1
clone size: NA
J gene: TRBJ2-4
D gene: NA

CDR3 protein: CASSEYVYRGF
CDR3 DNA: TGTGCCAGCAGTGAATATGTATACAGGGGATTT
V gene: TRBV2
clone size: NA
J gene: TRBJ1-6
D gene: TRBD1

CDR3 protein: CASSYVSNTEAFF
CDR3 DNA: TGTGCCAGCAGTTACGTGTCGAACACTGAAGCTTTCTTT
V gene: TRBV6-5
clone size: few
J gene: TRBJ1-1
D gene: NA

CDR3 protein: CAISSGPNYEQYF
CDR3 DNA: TGTGCCATCAGTTCAGGACCAAACTACGAGCAGTACTTC
V gene: TRBV10-3
clone size: NA
J gene: TRBJ2-7
D gene: NA

CDR3 protein: CATRGSGRDQETQYF
CDR3 DNA: TGTGCCACGCGTGGCTCAGGACGGGATCAAGAGACCCAGTACTTC
V gene: TRBV24-1
clone size: NA
J gene: TRBJ2-5
D gene: NA

CDR3 protein: CAISGEGGYEQYF
CDR3 DNA: TGTGCCATCAGTGGGGAAGGGGGCTACGAGCAGTACTTC
V gene: TRBV10-3
clone size: NA
J gene: TRBJ2-7
D gene: NA

CDR3 protein: CASSYTGVDQPQHF
CDR3 DNA: TGTGCCAGCAGTTACACAGGGGTCGATCAGCCCCAGCATTTT
V gene: TRBV6-5
clone size: many
J gene: TRBJ1-5
D gene: TRBD1

CDR3 protein: CASEGAGGATEAFF
CDR3 DNA: TGTGCCAGCGAAGGGGCAGGGGGCGCCACTGAAGCTTTCTTT
V gene: TRBV5-5
clone size: NA
J gene: TRBJ1-1
D gene: TRBD1

CDR3 protein: CATQGLGQPQHF
CDR3 DNA: TGTGCCACGCAGGGGCTTGGTCAGCCCCAGCATTTT
V gene: TRBV28
clone size: NA
J gene: TRBJ1-5
D gene: NA

CDR3 protein: CSVARERNHYEQYF
CDR3 DNA: TGCAGCGTTGCGAGAGAGCGGAACCACTACGAGCAGTACTTC
V gene: TRBV29-1
clone size: NA
J gene: TRBJ2-7
D gene: NA

CDR3 protein: CSVVPDERMDQYF
CDR3 DNA: TGCAGCGTTGTCCCCGACGAGCGTATGGACCAGTACTTC
V gene: TRBV29-1
clone size: many
J gene: TRBJ2-5
D gene: NA

CDR3 protein: CASQGSWAGELFF
CDR3 DNA: TGTGCCAGCCAGGGGAGCTGGGCCGGGGAGCTGTTTTTT
V gene: TRBV19
clone size: NA
J gene: TRBJ2-2
D gene: NA

CDR3 protein: CASSPAREYNSPLHF
CDR3 DNA: TGCGCCAGCAGCCCAGCGAGAGAGTATAATTCACCCCTCCACTTT
V gene: TRBV7-9
clone size: NA
J gene: TRBJ1-6
D gene: NA

CDR3 protein: CASSQGGGGRTGELFF
CDR3 DNA: TGTGCCAGCAGCCAAGGAGGGGGCGGACGCACCGGGGAGCTGTTTTTT
V gene: TRBV7-2
clone size: NA
J gene: TRBJ2-2
D gene: NA

CDR3 protein: CAIERNADGELFF
CDR3 DNA: TGTGCCATCGAGAGGAACGCGGACGGGGAGCTGTTTTTT
V gene: TRBV2
clone size: NA
J gene: TRBJ2-2
D gene: NA

CDR3 protein: CASSQDGTINNSPLHF
CDR3 DNA: TGTGCCAGCAGCCAAGACGGAACCATCAATAATTCACCCCTCCACTTT
V gene: TRBV4-2
clone size: NA
J gene: TRBJ1-6
D gene: NA

CDR3 protein: CAISIEGQIYGYTF
CDR3 DNA: TGTGCCATCAGCATCGAAGGACAGATCTATGGCTACACCTTC
V gene: TRBV10-3
clone size: once
J gene: TRBJ1-2
D gene: NA

CDR3 protein: CASARTVAYEQYF
CDR3 DNA: TGTGCCAGCGCCAGGACGGTAGCCTACGAGCAGTACTTC
V gene: TRBV2
clone size: many
J gene: TRBJ2-7
D gene: NA

CDR3 protein: CASSLEGLDGKTQYF
CDR3 DNA: TGTGCCAGCAGCTTAGAAGGACTAGACGGAAAGACCCAGTACTTC
V gene: TRBV7-2
clone size: NA
J gene: TRBJ2-5
D gene: TRBD2

CDR3 protein: CASSVGGGGAGANVLTF
CDR3 DNA: TGTGCCAGCAGCGTAGGGGGCGGGGGCGCTGGGGCCAACGTCCTGACTTTC
V gene: TRBV9
clone size: NA
J gene: TRBJ2-6
D gene: NA

CDR3 protein: CVLAGGSQETQYF
CDR3 DNA: TGTGTCCTAGCGGGGGGATCCCAGGAGACCCAGTACTTC
V gene: TRBV19
clone size: few
J gene: TRBJ2-5
D gene: TRBD2

CDR3 protein: CASSPPDSYGYTF
CDR3 DNA: TGTGCCAGCAGCCCTCCCGACAGCTATGGCTACACCTTC
V gene: TRBV5-6
clone size: many
J gene: TRBJ1-2
D gene: NA

CDR3 protein: CASSVAGVNYEQYF
CDR3 DNA: TGTGCCAGCAGCGTAGCGGGAGTCAACTACGAGCAGTACTTC
V gene: TRBV9
clone size: few
J gene: TRBJ2-7
D gene: NA

CDR3 protein: CASSYPTSGEQYF
CDR3 DNA: TGTGCCAGCAGTTACCCGACCAGCGGTGAGCAGTACTTC
V gene: TRBV2
clone size: few
J gene: TRBJ2-7
D gene: NA